Each of the 10 T cell receptor beta chains below was sequenced from the same sample in a study of regulatory T cells in long-lasting Graves disease. Indicated time point: newly diagnosed GD, antithyroid drugs for less than 3 months. Isolated PBMC RNA provided the starting material for the TCR library. Building of the TCR beta libraries involved iRepertoire HTBI primers and Arm-PCR of CDR3 regions. A single record per CDR3 protein comes from TCRdb applying MiXCR to the multiplex PCR reads. The table lists roughly 320,000 distinct CDR3 sequences, 16% of them singletons, with roughly 27% in the top ten. The same data also contributed to another study, on T cells in Graves' hyperthyroidism and ophthalmopathy.

The sample was peripheral blood mononuclear cells (PBMCs), taken at new diagnosis, from a patient treated with antithyroid drugs. Receptors were obtained from a middle-aged man with Graves disease.

The sample holds a few counts of this clonotype. The rearrangement joins TRBV15 to TRBJ1-5; the D is unclear. V was trimmed by 0 bases and J by 4 bases, leaving 7 bases between them. The germline V gene has CDR1 LNHNV and CDR2 YYDKDF (reference sequence). This CDR3 is built from 14 residues. The CDR3 DNA is TGTGCCACCAGCAGAGATGTATTTAATCAGCCCCAGCATTTT. Protein sequence: CATSRDVFNQPQHF.

This clonotype has only a few counts. The chain couples TRBV28 to TRBJ1-2, with D tentatively TRBD1 (5 bases). Deletions cut 8 bases from V and 4 bases from J, with 20 bases between. Germline V gene data show CDR1 as MDHEN and CDR2 as SYDVKM. This CDR3 contains 15 residues. In DNA form, the CDR3 reads TGTGCCAGCCCAGTCCGGGACCCGATTTCCTATGGCTACACCTTC. Translated, it gives CASPVRDPISYGYTF.

To note about this clonotype: This may be a read error, as it is one base from a much larger clone. V usage is TRBV7-9 and J usage is TRBJ2-7; the match to TRBD1 covers 9 bases. Germline assignment: CDR1 SEHNR and CDR2 FQNEAQ (reference sequence). The CDR3 loop spans 16 amino acids. V lost 5 bases, J lost 3 bases, and 11 bases stayed unmatched. The chain's CDR3 is CASSPRDRADVYEQYF. The CDR3 DNA sequence: TGTGCCAGCAGCCCCCGGGACAGGGCAGACGTCTACGAGCAGTACTTC.

This clonotype was recorded many times. This chain joins TRBV20-1 and TRBJ1-5, with D perhaps matching TRBD1 (5 bases). This CDR3 region has 14 residues. Germline CDR1 is DFQATT and CDR2 is SNEGSKA (reference sequence). The V end lost 6 bases, the J end lost 5 bases, and 17 bases lay between the germline ends. The CDR3 region is CSARRTRGDQPQHF. In nucleotides, the CDR3 is TGCAGTGCCAGGCGGACACGTGGCGATCAGCCCCAGCATTTT.

This rearrangement joins TRBV2 to TRBJ2-3; 7 bases line up with TRBD1. The germline V gene has CDR1 SNHLY and CDR2 FYNNEI. This CDR3 is built from 15 residues. V gave up 5 bases and J gave up 6 bases; unmatched junction bases: 11. The CDR3 DNA reads TGTGCCAGCAGTCCCGGGACAGAGTCACCGGATACGCAGTATTTT. Protein: CASSPGTESPDTQYF. The whole variable domain, filled in from reference TRBV2 and TRBJ2-3, reads EPEVTQTPSHQVTQMGQEVILRCVPISNHLYFYWYRQILGQKVEFLVSFYNNEISEKSEIFDDQFSVERPDGSNFTLKIRSTKLEDSAMYFCASSPGTESPDTQYFGPGTRLTVL.

Many counts were recorded for this clonotype. V usage is TRBV28 and J usage is TRBJ1-3; perhaps TRBD1 as D (6 bases). There are 14 residues in the CDR3. Deletions cut 7 bases from V and 1 base from J, with 11 bases between. Germline V gene data show CDR1 as MDHEN and CDR2 as SYDVKM. Here the CDR3 reads CASIEGGSGNTIYF. CDR3 in DNA: TGTGCCAGCATTGAAGGGGGATCTGGAAACACCATATATTTT.

The rearrangement uses TRBV6-1 and TRBJ2-6; 9 nucleotides line up with TRBD1. The junction had 6 bases not matched to a gene; V was cut back by 5 bases and J by 4 bases. This CDR3 is 16 amino acids long. Germline values: CDR1 MNHNS, CDR2 SASEGT. The CDR3 DNA reads TGTGCCAGCAGTCCCTGGACAGGGGCCGGGGCCAACGTCCTGACTTTC. It specifies CASSPWTGAGANVLTF.

This clonotype was seen repeatedly, ten times or more. V and J are TRBV7-2 and TRBJ2-7; D gene unclear. This CDR3 contains 14 residues. With 1 base removed from V and 2 bases from J, the gap between germline ends came to 9 bases. Germline-derived CDR1 and CDR2 are SGHTA and FQGNSA. This CDR3 is CASSLGRQTYEQYF. The CDR3 DNA reads as TGTGCCAGCAGCTTAGGGCGGCAGACCTACGAGCAGTACTTC.

The chain uses TRBV5-4 and TRBJ2-5; 8 bases align to TRBD1. V was pared by 4 bases and J by 7 bases, with 9 bases of the junction left unmatched. CDR1 SGHNT and CDR2 YYREEE come from the germline V gene (reference sequence). The CDR3 extends over 14 amino acids. CDR3 coding DNA: TGTGCCAGCAGCCAGGGACAGGAGAGTGGGACCCAGTACTTC. This gives the protein CASSQGQESGTQYF. Full variable domain (remainder filled in from reference TRBV5-4 and TRBJ2-5): ETGVTQSPTHLIKTRGQQVTLRCSSQSGHNTVSWYQQALGQGPQFIFQYYREEENGRGNFPPRFSGLQFPNYSSELNVNALELDDSALYLCASSQGQESGTQYFGPGTRLLVL.

The CDR3 DNA sequence: TGTGCCAGCCGGAGATACTATGGCTACACCTTC. It codes for CASRRYYGYTF. The V call is TRBV9, the J call TRBJ1-2, with D uncertain. The CDR3 has 11 amino acids. The ends were cut back, 7 bases at V and 3 bases at J, with 7 bases in the middle. CDR1 SGDLS and CDR2 YYNGEE come from the germline V gene.